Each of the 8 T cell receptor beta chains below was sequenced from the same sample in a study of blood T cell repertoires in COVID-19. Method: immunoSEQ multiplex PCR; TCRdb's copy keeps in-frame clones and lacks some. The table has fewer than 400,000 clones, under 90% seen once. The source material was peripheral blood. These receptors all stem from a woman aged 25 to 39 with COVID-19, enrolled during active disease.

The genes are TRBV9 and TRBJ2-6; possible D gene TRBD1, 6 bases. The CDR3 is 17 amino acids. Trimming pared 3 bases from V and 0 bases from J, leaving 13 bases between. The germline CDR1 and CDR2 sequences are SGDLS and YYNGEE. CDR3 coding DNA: TGTGCCAGCAGCGGCGGTGGGGGCCCCTCTGGGGCCAACGTCCTGACTTTC. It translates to CASSGGGGPSGANVLTF.

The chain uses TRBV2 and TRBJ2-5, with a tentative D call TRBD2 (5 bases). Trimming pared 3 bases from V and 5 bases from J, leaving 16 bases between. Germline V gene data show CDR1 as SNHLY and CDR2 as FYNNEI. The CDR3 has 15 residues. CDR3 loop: CASSDRKATGETQYF. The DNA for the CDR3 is TGTGCCAGCAGTGACCGGAAAGCGACGGGGGAGACCCAGTACTTC.

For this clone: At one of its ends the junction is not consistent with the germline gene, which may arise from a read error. CDR3 bases: TGTGCCAGCAGCCAAGTGACGTCAGGGGACACGGAAGCTTTCTTT. Amino acids: CASSQVTSGDTEAFF. The rearrangement uses TRBV3-1 (or the pseudogene TRBV3-2) and TRBJ1-1; possible D gene TRBD1, 6 bases. The germline V gene encodes CDR1 LGHDT and CDR2 YNNKEL (reference sequence). The CDR3 extends over 15 amino acids.

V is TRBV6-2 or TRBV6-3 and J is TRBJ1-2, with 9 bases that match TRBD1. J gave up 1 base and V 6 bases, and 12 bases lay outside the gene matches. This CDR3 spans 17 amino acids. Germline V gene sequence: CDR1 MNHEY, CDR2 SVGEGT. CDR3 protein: CASSQNRGQGLNYGYTF. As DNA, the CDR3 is TGTGCCAGCAGCCAAAACCGCGGACAGGGGCTTAACTATGGCTACACCTTC.

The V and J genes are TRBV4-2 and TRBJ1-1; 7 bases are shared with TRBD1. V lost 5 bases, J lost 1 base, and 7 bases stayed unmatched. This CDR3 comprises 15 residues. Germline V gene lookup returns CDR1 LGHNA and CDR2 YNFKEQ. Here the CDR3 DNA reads TGTGCCAGCAGCGACCCACAGGGGCCGAACACTGAAGCTTTCTTT. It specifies CASSDPQGPNTEAFF.

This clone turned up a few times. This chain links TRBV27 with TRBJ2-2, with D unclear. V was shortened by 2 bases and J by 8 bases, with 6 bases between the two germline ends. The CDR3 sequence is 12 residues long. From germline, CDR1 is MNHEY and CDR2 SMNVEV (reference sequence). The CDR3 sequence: CASSLVTGELFF. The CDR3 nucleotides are TGTGCCAGCAGTTTAGTGACAGGGGAGCTGTTTTTT.

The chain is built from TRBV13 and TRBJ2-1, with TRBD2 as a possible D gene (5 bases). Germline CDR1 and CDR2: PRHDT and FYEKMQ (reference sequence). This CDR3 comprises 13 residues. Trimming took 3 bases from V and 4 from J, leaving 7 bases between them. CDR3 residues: CASSLGGYNEQFF. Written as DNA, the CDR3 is TGTGCCAGCAGCTTGGGCGGGTACAATGAGCAGTTCTTC.

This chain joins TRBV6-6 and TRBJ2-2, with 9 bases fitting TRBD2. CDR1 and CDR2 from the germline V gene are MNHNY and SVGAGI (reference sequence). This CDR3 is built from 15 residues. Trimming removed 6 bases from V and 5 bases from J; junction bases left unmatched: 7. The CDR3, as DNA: TGTGCCAGCAGAGGCGGGGGGGCCTATACCGGGGAGCTGTTTTTT. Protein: CASRGGGAYTGELFF.